The present T cell receptor (beta chain) was sequenced within a study of T cells in Graves' hyperthyroidism and ophthalmopathy. This CDR3 region has 17 residues. V shed 2 bases and J 3 bases; nucleotides not matched to a gene: 9. Germline lookup yields CDR1 DFQATT and CDR2 SNEGSKA (reference sequence). This clonotype was detected many times. Amplified TCR beta CDR3 regions derived from RNA transcripts. The HTBI set primed first-round TCR CDR3 RT-PCR. TCRdb used MiXCR to reprocess the multiplex PCR reads, holding one entry per CDR3 protein. The sample records under 350,000 distinct CDR3 sequences, 21% being singletons. The hyperthyroidism patients had all been newly diagnosed, and their disease duration was under 2 months. Their ages ranged from 18 to 65 years. PBMCs were sourced from roughly 10 ml fresh peripheral blood.

This TCR was sampled from a woman between 45 and 60 years old with Graves' hyperthyroidism. Sequenced input: blood. The gene calls are TRBV20-1 and TRBJ2-1, with 11 bases that match TRBD2. The CDR3 loop reads CSARKGAGTSGYNEQFF. As DNA, the CDR3 is TGCAGTGCTAGAAAAGGGGCGGGGACTAGCGGCTACAATGAGCAGTTCTTC.